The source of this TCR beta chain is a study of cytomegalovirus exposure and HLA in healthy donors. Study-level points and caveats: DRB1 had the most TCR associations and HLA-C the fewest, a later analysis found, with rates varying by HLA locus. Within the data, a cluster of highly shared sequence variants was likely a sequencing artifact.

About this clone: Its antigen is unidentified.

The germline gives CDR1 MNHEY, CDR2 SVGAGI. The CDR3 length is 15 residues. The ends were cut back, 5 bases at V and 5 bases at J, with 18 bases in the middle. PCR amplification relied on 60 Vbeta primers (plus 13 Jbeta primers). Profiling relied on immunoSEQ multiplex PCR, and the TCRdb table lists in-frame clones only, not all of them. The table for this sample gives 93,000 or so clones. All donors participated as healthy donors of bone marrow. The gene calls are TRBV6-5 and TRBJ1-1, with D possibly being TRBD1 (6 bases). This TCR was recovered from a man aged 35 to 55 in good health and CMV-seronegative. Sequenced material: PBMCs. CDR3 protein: CASSTLTGRRTEAFF. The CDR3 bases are TGTGCCAGCAGTACACTCACAGGGCGGAGGACTGAAGCTTTCTTT.